The 30 T cell receptor beta chains given below trace back to one sample, sequenced in a study of cytomegalovirus exposure and HLA in healthy donors. PCR amplification relied on 60 Vbeta primers (plus 13 Jbeta primers). Clones were sequenced by immunoSEQ multiplex PCR, and TCRdb holds only the in-frame ones, with some missing. The sample contains about 98,000 clones, less than 85% of which appear only once. Sequenced sample: PBMCs. These receptors originate from a male donor in good health and CMV-seronegative.

The rearrangement uses TRBV5-1 and TRBJ2-1; 11 nucleotides align to TRBD1. Trimming took 3 bases from V and 9 from J; bases not matched to a gene: 14. The CDR3 sequence is 17 residues long. Germline CDR1 is SGHRS and CDR2 is YFSETQ. DNA of the CDR3: TGCGCCAGCAGCTCTCGACTCGGACAGGGGGCAATCAGTGAGCAGTTCTTC. It codes for CASSSRLGQGAISEQFF.

The V gene is TRBV6-5, the J gene TRBJ1-5; perhaps TRBD1 as D (6 bases). The CDR3 contains 14 residues. CDR1 is MNHEY and CDR2 is SVGAGI in the germline V gene. V was trimmed by 6 bases and J by 6 bases, leaving 15 bases between them. The CDR3, as DNA: TGTGCCAGCAGGACTGACAGGTCTGGTCAGCCCCAGCATTTT. Encoded protein: CASRTDRSGQPQHF.

The chain has TRBV7-8 and TRBJ1-2; weak D call: TRBD1 (6 bases). The CDR3 sequence is 16 residues long. The V end was cut by 5 bases, the J end by 4 bases, with 20 bases between. CDR1 and CDR2 from the germline V gene are SGHVS and FQNEAQ. CDR3 DNA sequence: TGTGCCAGCAGCCGTTCCCGTTTTCCAGGGGTCTATGGCTACACCTTC. Protein product: CASSRSRFPGVYGYTF.

The V call is TRBV12-5, the J call TRBJ2-1; TRBD2 matches at 8 bases. V was clipped by 2 bases and J by 3 bases; unmatched bases: 6. Germline V gives CDR1 LGHNT, CDR2 FRNRAP. This CDR3 spans 16 amino acids. DNA of the CDR3: TGTGCTAGTGGTTTGACTAGCGGAGACTACTACAATGAGCAGTTCTTC. Its translation is CASGLTSGDYYNEQFF.

The CDR3 bases are TGCGCCAGCAGCCAAGCGAAACTAGCGGGCGTTGCAGATACGCAGTATTTT. Translated, it gives CASSQAKLAGVADTQYF. The chain combines TRBV4-1 with TRBJ2-3, with TRBD2 matching 9 bases. Trimming cost V 1 base and J 4 bases; bases outside gene matches: 9. Looked up from germline, CDR1 is MGHRA and CDR2 is YSYEKL. CDR3 length equals 17 residues.

This chain uses TRBV28 with TRBJ1-5; possible D gene TRBD1, 6 bases. This CDR3 has 13 residues. The V end lost 11 bases, the J end lost 5 bases, and 16 bases lay between the germline ends. CDR1 and CDR2 from the germline V gene are MDHEN and SYDVKM. This chain's CDR3 is CAGQRGVDQPQHF. The CDR3 coding sequence is TGTGCCGGACAGCGGGGAGTCGATCAGCCCCAGCATTTT.

This clone was seen more than once but under ten times. The chain couples TRBV2 to TRBJ2-7, with 7 bases fitting TRBD1. CDR1 is SNHLY, CDR2 FYNNEI, per germline. The V and J ends lost 5 bases and 3 bases, in that order; junction bases with no gene match: 7. The CDR3 length is 14 residues. Written as DNA, the CDR3 is TGTGCCAGCAGTCGCGTGGGACAGAACTACGAGCAGTACTTC. This codes for CASSRVGQNYEQYF.

The V call is TRBV28, the J call TRBJ1-2; maybe TRBD1 (5 bases). Per germline, CDR1 MDHEN and CDR2 SYDVKM. The ends were cut back, 5 bases at V and 5 bases at J, with 15 bases in the middle. This CDR3 contains 14 residues. The CDR3 region is CASSPPGLGYGYTF. CDR3 sequence (DNA): TGTGCCAGCAGTCCACCGGGACTGGGGTATGGCTACACCTTC.

The V call is TRBV14, the J call TRBJ2-1, with TRBD2 matching over 11 bases. Per germline, CDR1 SGHDN and CDR2 FVKESK. J lost 3 bases, V lost 5 bases, and 0 bases had no gene match. The CDR3 is made up of 14 amino acids. For the CDR3, the DNA is TGTGCCAGCAGCGGGACTAGCGGCTACAATGAGCAGTTCTTC. Amino acids: CASSGTSGYNEQFF. Looking up the rest from reference TRBV14 and TRBJ2-1 gives the full variable domain: EAGVTQFPSHSVIEKGQTVTLRCDPISGHDNLYWYRRVMGKEIKFLLHFVKESKQDESGMPNNRFLAERTGGTYSTLKVQPAELEDSGVYFCASSGTSGYNEQFFGPGTRLTVL.

V gene TRBV4-1 combines with J gene TRBJ1-5, with D unresolved. V lost 4 bases to trimming and J lost 2 bases, with 6 bases between them. CDR1 is MGHRA, CDR2 YSYEKL, per germline. This CDR3 spans 13 amino acids. Written as DNA, the CDR3 is TGCGCCAGCAGCCCCGAGGGCAATCAGCCCCAGCATTTT. Its translation: CASSPEGNQPQHF.

The chain links TRBV5-1 to TRBJ2-5; 13 bases are shared with TRBD2. The germline V gene has CDR1 SGHRS and CDR2 YFSETQ. V shed 4 bases, J shed 4 bases, and the junction held 7 bases outside the gene matches. The CDR3 has 16 amino acids. The DNA of the CDR3 is TGCGCCAGCAGCCCGCCCACTAGCGGGAGGGGAGAGACCCAGTACTTC. This encodes CASSPPTSGRGETQYF.

This sequence joins TRBV5-1 and TRBJ2-1; 7 bases agree with TRBD2. There are 14 residues in the CDR3. J was trimmed by 6 bases and V by 2 bases; bases with no gene match: 5. Germline CDR1 reads SGHRS; CDR2 reads YFSETQ. The CDR3 region is CASSFSAGVNEQFF. CDR3 nucleotide sequence: TGCGCCAGCAGCTTTTCGGCGGGAGTCAATGAGCAGTTCTTC.

The chain couples TRBV29-1 to TRBJ2-7, with 8 bases lining up with TRBD1. This CDR3 is built from 14 residues. Trimming at V came to 5 bases and at J to 2 bases, leaving 8 bases not matched to a gene. CDR1 is SQVTM and CDR2 is ANQGSEA in the germline V gene. CDR3 DNA sequence: TGCAGCGTTCAGGACAGGGCCAAAGCCTACGAGCAGTACTTC. It yields the protein CSVQDRAKAYEQYF.

This sequence joins TRBV18 and TRBJ2-5, with D perhaps matching TRBD2 (6 bases). CDR3 length equals 15 residues. Deletions cut 4 bases from V and 5 bases from J, with 17 bases between. Germline CDR1 KGHSH, CDR2 LQKENI. CDR3 nucleotides: TGTGCCAGCTCACTGGTCCGACTAGGCGGGGAGACCCAGTACTTC. Amino acid sequence: CASSLVRLGGETQYF.

The chain joins TRBV9 to TRBJ2-7; 9 bases line up with TRBD1. The ends lost 2 bases at V and 6 bases at J; junction bases unmatched: 15. The CDR3 has 17 residues. From germline, CDR1 is SGDLS and CDR2 YYNGEE. The CDR3 loop reads CASSVAPIDGTGSEQYF. The CDR3 coding sequence is TGTGCCAGCAGCGTGGCCCCGATTGACGGGACAGGGTCCGAGCAGTACTTC.

The CDR3 protein is CASNRLAGDLDTQYF. The CDR3 coding sequence is TGTGCCAGCAACAGACTAGCGGGAGACTTAGATACGCAGTATTTT. The gene calls are TRBV2 and TRBJ2-3; 12 nucleotides align to TRBD2. V shed 7 bases and J 5 bases; nucleotides not matched to a gene: 7. This CDR3 is built from 15 residues. The germline V gene encodes CDR1 SNHLY and CDR2 FYNNEI.

This CDR3 is CASSLYRAPQETQYF. The CDR3 bases are TGCGCCAGCAGCTTGTACAGGGCTCCCCAAGAGACCCAGTACTTC. V gene TRBV5-1 combines with J gene TRBJ2-5; D possibly corresponds to TRBD1 (6 bases). Looked up from germline, CDR1 is SGHRS and CDR2 is YFSETQ. The CDR3 contains 15 residues. V dropped 1 base and J dropped 1 base, with 11 bases sitting between them.

This chain links TRBV11-3 with TRBJ2-1, with 10 bases aligning to TRBD2. The V gene end was trimmed by 1 base and the J gene end by 8 bases; junction bases not matched to a gene: 5. The CDR3 loop spans 15 amino acids. CDR1 and CDR2 from the germline V gene are SGHNT and YENEEA. Here the CDR3 DNA reads TGTGCCAGCAGCTTAGCTAGCGGGAGTAGCGATGAGCAGTTCTTC. Its protein product is CASSLASGSSDEQFF.

This clone was seen a handful of times. V and J are TRBV14 and TRBJ2-7, with D possibly TRBD2 on 6 matching bases. Germline V gene sequence: CDR1 SGHDN, CDR2 FVKESK. This CDR3 has 14 amino acids. Trimming took 4 bases from V and 4 from J, leaving 14 bases between them. The chain's CDR3 is CASSPDGGPYEQYF. The CDR3, as DNA: TGTGCCAGCAGCCCCGATGGAGGGCCTTACGAGCAGTACTTC.

The chain uses TRBV10-3 and TRBJ1-1; D not certain. Germline V CDR1 and CDR2: ENHRY, SYGVKD. V dropped 6 bases and J dropped 3 bases, with 11 bases sitting between them. The CDR3 length is 13 residues. The CDR3 sequence is CAISRRSDTEAFF. The CDR3 coding sequence is TGTGCCATCAGCCGCAGGTCGGACACTGAAGCTTTCTTT.

This clone has more than one count but fewer than ten. The chain combines TRBV4-2 with TRBJ2-7; 8 bases are a match to TRBD1. Per germline, CDR1 LGHNA and CDR2 YNFKEQ. The CDR3 length is 15 residues. The V gene end was trimmed by 1 base and the J gene end by 3 bases; junction bases not matched to a gene: 5. Written as DNA, the CDR3 is TGTGCCAGCAGCCAAGTACTACAGGGGGACTACGAGCAGTACTTC. This gives the protein CASSQVLQGDYEQYF.

This clone has a handful of counts. This chain joins TRBV4-2 and TRBJ2-3; 9 bases agree with TRBD2. V gave up 1 base and J gave up 3 bases; unmatched junction bases: 8. The CDR3 is 17 amino acids. The germline V gene encodes CDR1 LGHNA and CDR2 YNFKEQ. In nucleotides, the CDR3 is TGTGCCAGCAGCCAAGTCATGGCGGGAGGGCGGACAGATACGCAGTATTTT. Protein sequence: CASSQVMAGGRTDTQYF.

This clone was recorded only once. The chain is built from TRBV18 and TRBJ2-7; tentatively, D is TRBD1 (6 bases). This CDR3 is built from 14 residues. Germline CDR1 KGHSH, CDR2 LQKENI. V lost 6 bases and J lost 6, with 18 bases in between. The DNA of the CDR3 is TGTGCCAGCTCTCCAAACAGGGCCGACGGCGAGCAGTACTTC. This codes for CASSPNRADGEQYF.

This clone was seen more than once but under ten times. The chain employs TRBV5-4 and TRBJ2-7; possibly TRBD2 for D (5 bases). Trimming cost V 4 bases and J 4 bases, with 15 bases left between them. This CDR3 is 14 amino acids long. Germline CDR1 is SGHNT and CDR2 is YYREEE (reference sequence). The CDR3 region has the DNA TGTGCCAGCAGCCTGAGGGCGAACGAATACGAGCAGTACTTC. Translating it yields CASSLRANEYEQYF.

This clone has only one observation. The chain's CDR3 is CSVERAQGRDSQYF. The CDR3 coding sequence is TGCAGCGTTGAACGGGCGCAGGGGAGGGACTCGCAGTATTTT. This chain links TRBV29-1 with TRBJ2-3, with a possible D match to TRBD2 (7 bases). CDR3 length: 14 residues. Germline loops: CDR1 SQVTM, CDR2 ANQGSEA. Trimming pared 2 bases from V and 10 bases from J, leaving 19 bases between.

The chain combines TRBV10-1 with TRBJ2-2; tentatively, D is TRBD2 (6 bases). The CDR3 contains 14 residues. Trimming left V 7 bases short and J 9 bases short, with 18 bases between. CDR1 WNHNN and CDR2 SYGVQD come from the germline V gene (reference sequence). CDR3 residues: CASNRERWHRELFF. CDR3 DNA: TGCGCCAGCAATCGGGAGAGGTGGCACCGGGAGCTGTTTTTT.

This clone was counted a few times. The CDR3 DNA reads TGTGCCAGCAGTGACTCGAGTGACTCTCGACCCCAGTACTTC. This codes for CASSDSSDSRPQYF. The J gene is TRBJ2-5, the V gene TRBV6-4, with no clear D. Trimming cost V 0 bases and J 9 bases, with 14 bases left between them. The CDR3 is 14 residues long. Germline V gives CDR1 MRHNA, CDR2 SNTAGT.

This rearrangement joins TRBV11-2 to TRBJ1-5; D gene uncertain. The length of the CDR3 is 13 residues. V was cut by 3 bases and J by 3 bases, with 6 bases left in between. Germline V lookup: CDR1 SGHAT, CDR2 FQNNGV. CDR3 DNA: TGTGCCAGCAGCTTCGAGTACAATCAGCCCCAGCATTTT. Its protein is CASSFEYNQPQHF.

The J gene is TRBJ2-1, the V gene TRBV4-3; 7 bases fit TRBD2. The trim removed 1 base at V and 12 bases at J, leaving 9 bases unmatched. The CDR3 extends over 14 amino acids. CDR1 and CDR2 from the germline V gene are LGHNA and YSLEER. The CDR3 DNA follows: TGCGCCAGCAGCCAAGCCCCGGCGGGAGAGGGGCAGTTCTTC. Protein product: CASSQAPAGEGQFF.

The V and J genes are TRBV6-1 and TRBJ1-3; 7 bases map to TRBD1. The CDR3 has 14 residues. J was trimmed by 2 bases and V by 5 bases; bases with no gene match: 3. The V gene's germline CDR1 is MNHNS and CDR2 SASEGT. In DNA, the CDR3 is TGTGCCAGCAGTCCCGACAGGGCTGGAAACACCATATATTTT. It encodes CASSPDRAGNTIYF.